This TCR beta chain is from a study of Ad26.COV2.S vaccination and SARS-CoV-2 variants. Study findings and constraints: Spike-specific TCR breadth ran higher among vaccine recipients than placebo recipients. Reported findings describe substantial breadth in spike-specific CD8+ and CD4+ T cell responses following vaccination. It is possible that the TCR breadth and depth analyses underestimated the total T cell responses. With respect to non-spike TCR breadth, vaccine and placebo recipients were similar.

Regarding treatment: some 19 received Ad26.COV2.S at low or high dose, single or two shots; about 5 received placebo; per-sample allocation not given. Day 63 after the first vaccine or placebo injection was the time point for sampling. In regard to this clone: Its specificity is unknown.

V lost 5 bases to trimming and J lost 6 bases, with 13 bases between them. The CDR3 consists of 13 residues. Germline V gene lookup returns CDR1 MNHEY and CDR2 SVGAGI. Some clones are missing from TCRdb's copy, which holds only in-frame ones; the method was immunoSEQ multiplex PCR. Of around 400,000 clones detected, roughly 80% appear once; the ten largest clones hold about 8%. Source: peripheral blood, taken in a trial of Ad26.COV2.S vaccine versus placebo. This TCR derives from a person between 18 and 60 years old who received the Ad26.COV2.S COVID-19 vaccine or a placebo. This chain uses TRBV6-5 with TRBJ1-2; D may be TRBD1 (6 bases). CDR3 DNA sequence: TGTGCCAGCAGTCGAGGGGGTCATGATGGCTACACCTTC. Translating gives CASSRGGHDGYTF.